This T cell receptor (beta chain) was profiled in a study of blood T cell repertoires in COVID-19. About the research overall: T cells, B-cell-depleted T cells, or PBMCs supplied cDNA or gDNA.

Germline loops: CDR1 SGDLS, CDR2 YYNGEE. Trimming shortened V by 3 bases and J by 8 bases, and 11 bases separated the two germline ends. This CDR3 contains 12 residues. In the authors' methods: Reference gene primer amplification gave estimated nucleated cell counts. Here immunoSEQ multiplex PCR was the method, and the copy in TCRdb shows in-frame clones only, minus some. The V and J calls and clone size were taken over from that table, and D and trimming were inferred from the DNA. The table has roughly 340,000 clones, roughly 90% seen once. This TCR derives from an older woman with COVID-19, enrolled during active disease. The chain uses TRBV9 and TRBJ1-2; D is unclear. The sequenced sample consisted of peripheral blood. The CDR3 region has the DNA TGTGCCAGCAGCGCGGTGAGTTCCGGCTACACCTTC. Translation: CASSAVSSGYTF.